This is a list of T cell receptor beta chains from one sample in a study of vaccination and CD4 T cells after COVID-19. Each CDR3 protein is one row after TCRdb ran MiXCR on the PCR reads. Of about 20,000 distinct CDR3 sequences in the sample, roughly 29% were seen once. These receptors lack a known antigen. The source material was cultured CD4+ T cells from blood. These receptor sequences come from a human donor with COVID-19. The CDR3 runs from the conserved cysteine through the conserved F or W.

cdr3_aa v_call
CASSKGVHRASSGANVLTF TRBV21-1
CASSPGENSGANVLTF TRBV4-3
CSASLQGLNEQYF TRBV20-1
CASSPDGGPNEKLFF TRBV5-4
CATSDFANQPQHF TRBV24-1
CATSRDGTNTGELFF TRBV15
CSARELGTGNQPQHF TRBV20-1
CASGRGGSGIGAEAFF TRBV19
CASRIYGYTF TRBV2
CASSSQLGQSNSYNEQFF TRBV6-2/TRBV6-3
CASSYLRGRNTEAFF TRBV6-5
CASSYSPSGGTHYEQYF TRBV6-2/TRBV6-3
CSAIPGGNTDTQYF TRBV20-1
CASSYSTRLKSSYNSPLHF TRBV6-5
CASSYEGARGSPLHF TRBV6-5
CASSRRLEQYF TRBV21-1
CASRPGGLQGWVGNTIYF TRBV28
CASSSGTSGVTDTQYF TRBV6-2/TRBV6-3
CASSLRQGGQPQHF TRBV5-6
CASSQAIPEQYF TRBV6-1
CASSLAGQGFYEQYF TRBV5-4
CSARGMIGNTIYF TRBV20-1
CSACPGLAGATDTQYF TRBV20-1
CASSSRGQGGYTF TRBV28
CASSLMGQTTDTQYF TRBV28
CASSNRGRSGANVLTF TRBV27
CASGGESYEQYF TRBV6-1
CASSPGGLGSNEQFF TRBV6-4
CASSEPGITDTQYF TRBV10-1
CATEGGAHQETQYF TRBV7-9
CASSPLMGQSRVVF TRBV5-8
CASSEARQSVETQHF TRBV2